The T cell receptor (beta chain) described here comes from a study of T cell clones after liver transplantation. Regarding this clone: Its antigen remains unidentified.

Profiled with immunoSEQ multiplex PCR; TCRdb holds only in-frame clones, not every one. The sample has about 58,000 clones, approximately 70% seen once; the top ten hold approximately 3%. The study, taken as a whole, reports: In 5 of 8 subjects, circulating graft-donor-reactive CD4 TCRbeta sequences fell significantly after transplant.

The material sequenced was CD4+ T cells from blood, taken at the approximately 16-month timepoint. The TCR comes from a human patient who received a liver transplant. Certain T cells may be donor cells from the graft.

CDR3 protein: CASSGQLTNTEAFF. CDR3 DNA sequence: TGTGCCAGCAGTGGACAGCTGACGAACACTGAAGCTTTCTTT. The chain is built from TRBV28 and TRBJ1-1; D perhaps matches TRBD1 (6 bases). Germline V gene data show CDR1 as MDHEN and CDR2 as SYDVKM. Between the trimmed V and J ends, which lost 5 bases and 1 base, there was a span of 11 bases. The CDR3 loop spans 14 amino acids.